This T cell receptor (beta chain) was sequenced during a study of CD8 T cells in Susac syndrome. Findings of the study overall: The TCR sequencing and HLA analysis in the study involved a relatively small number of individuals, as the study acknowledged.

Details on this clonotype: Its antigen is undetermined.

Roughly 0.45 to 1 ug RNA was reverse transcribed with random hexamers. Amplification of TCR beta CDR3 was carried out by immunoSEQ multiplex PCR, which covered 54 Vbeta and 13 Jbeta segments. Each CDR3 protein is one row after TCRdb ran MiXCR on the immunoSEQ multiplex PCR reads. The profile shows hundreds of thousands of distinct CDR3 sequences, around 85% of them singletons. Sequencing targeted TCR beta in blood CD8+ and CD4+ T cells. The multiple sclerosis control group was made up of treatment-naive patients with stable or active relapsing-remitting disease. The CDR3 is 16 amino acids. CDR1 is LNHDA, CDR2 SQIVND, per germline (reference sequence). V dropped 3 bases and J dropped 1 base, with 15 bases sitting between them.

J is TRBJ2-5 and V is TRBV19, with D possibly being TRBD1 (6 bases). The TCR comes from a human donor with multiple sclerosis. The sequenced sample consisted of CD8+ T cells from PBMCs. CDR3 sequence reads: CASSIVTGSFQETQYF. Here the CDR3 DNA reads TGTGCCAGTAGTATTGTGACAGGAAGCTTCCAAGAGACCCAGTACTTC.